This T cell receptor (beta chain) was found in a study of lymphopenia after photon versus proton radiotherapy. On this clone: The antigen is not known.

Study-wide results and caveats: Post-nadir TCR diversity decline inversely tracked overall survival among those who died. Only patients who died were analyzed for survival; proton advantage is unproven. Relative stability marked proton patients; photon patients lost diversity and naive cells. After the lymphocyte nadir, photon-treated repertoires showed oligoclonal expansion, especially of CD8+ Temra cells.

Sequencing used immunoSEQ multiplex PCR; TCRdb keeps in-frame clones, though not all of them. Counted here are tens of thousands of clones, over 80% occurring once; the ten biggest clones make up roughly 10%. This CDR3 has 15 amino acids. Germline V gene sequence: CDR1 SGHNT, CDR2 YYREEE (reference sequence). Trimming stripped 0 bases from V and 3 bases from J, with 12 bases between. This sequence was found in a man older than 75 with esophageal cancer. This sequence joins TRBV5-4 and TRBJ1-2; D not certain. The sample consisted of peripheral blood, taken from a patient treated with proton-based radiotherapy. CDR3: CASSLEPTVYYGYTF. The CDR3 DNA reads as TGTGCCAGCAGCTTGGAGCCAACAGTTTACTATGGCTACACCTTC.